Listed below are T cell receptor beta chains from one sample, sequenced in a study of cytotoxic CD8 clonotypes in ibrutinib-treated CLL. Profiling relied on immunoSEQ multiplex PCR, and the TCRdb table lists in-frame clones only, not all of them. The profile shows about 160,000 clones, 70% to 85% of them singletons. The sequencing here drew on PBMCs, taken after 12 months of ibrutinib treatment. These receptors originate from a human donor with chronic lymphocytic leukemia. Both conserved end residues are part of each CDR3. Each record gives: J gene, V gene, CDR3 protein.

TRBJ1-2 TRBV5-8 CASSLGPGNYGYTF
TRBJ2-4 TRBV19 CASIGGNIQYF
TRBJ1-2 TRBV6-5 CASNRQGRFYGYTF
TRBJ2-7 TRBV11-2 CASSLLAGAYEQYF
TRBJ2-4 TRBV4-2 CASSQEGTARAKNIQYF
TRBJ2-3 TRBV7-2 CASSSVGGKSTDTQYF
TRBJ2-2 TRBV28 CASRDRGHRSGELFF
TRBJ1-2 TRBV5-8 CASSLNRAYGYTF
TRBJ1-4 TRBV28 CASSFVRPRNEKLFF
TRBJ1-1 TRBV19 CASSIAMNTEAFF
TRBJ1-5 TRBV4-1 CASSPGLSVGQPQHF
TRBJ1-1 TRBV21-1 CASSKARQGSQTEAFF
TRBJ2-7 TRBV6-4 CASPEEERADYEQYF
TRBJ2-3 TRBV6-6 CASTGELIGTDTQYF
TRBJ2-7 TRBV11-2 CASSPGGLAHEQYF
TRBJ1-4 TRBV18 CASSPNRDPYEKLFF
TRBJ1-3 TRBV25-1 CASSEWGSSGNTIYF
TRBJ2-1 TRBV9 CASSPLFCCSYNEQFF
TRBJ2-7 TRBV29-1 CSVERSGPSYEQYF
TRBJ2-7 TRBV5-1 CASSLANTVVF
TRBJ1-1 TRBV28 CAFGTEMNTEAFF
- TRBV28 CATTRLARPYEQYF
TRBJ2-7 TRBV14 CASSQGRGRGLSHEQYF
TRBJ2-1 TRBV28 CASSSLDTIYNEQFF
TRBJ2-3 TRBV4-2 CASSRDRGRDTQYF
TRBJ2-3 TRBV18 CASSPKTGVRTDTQYF
TRBJ1-1 TRBV7-2 CASSPGTMNTEAFF
TRBJ2-1 TRBV4-1 CASSQVPSGSSYNEQFF
TRBJ2-1 TRBV18 CASSRDRNYNEQFF
TRBJ2-5 TRBV5-6 CASSLGAQETQYF
TRBJ2-1 TRBV7-2 CASSLAAGAEQFF
TRBJ1-1 TRBV7-3 CASSPNRGSEAFF
TRBJ2-2 TRBV7-2 CASSPGRANTGELFF
TRBJ2-1 TRBV4-3 CASSQDQGLLLGREQFF
TRBJ2-2 TRBV2 CASSVSSRDTGELFF
TRBJ2-3 TRBV2 CASMVRTDTQYF
TRBJ2-2 TRBV7-8 CASSFRGVRWDGELFF
TRBJ2-7 TRBV6-5 CASSYATGTQQREQYF
TRBJ2-7 TRBV6-1 CASSFSGQSHLEQYF
TRBJ2-7 TRBV14 CARQTLGQGADEQYF
TRBJ2-1 TRBV18 CASSPSEGGAGNEQFF
TRBJ2-6 TRBV6-6 CASSYGRAGANVLTF
TRBJ1-1 TRBV5-6 CASSLVQGSAFF
TRBJ1-1 TRBV20-1 CSARPNTEAFF
TRBJ2-5 TRBV5-1 CASSLQGKGQETQYF
TRBJ2-3 TRBV10-3 CAIAGTGDTQYF
TRBJ2-3 TRBV18 CASSPHHKDTQYF